This passage covers 8 T cell receptor beta chains from one sample sequenced in a study of vaccination effects on CD4 cells after COVID-19. This table comes from immunoSEQ multiplex PCR, and its TCRdb copy is limited to in-frame clones, with some not included. The sample includes more than 60,000 clones, 70% to 85% of them seen just once. No antigen is known for these receptors. Subsequent to a culture period of about ten days, CD4+ T cells were isolated. The vaccine given was either BNT162b2 or mRNA-1273, in two doses. Here the sequenced sample was CD4+ T cells from PBMCs cultured without peptide, taken after COVID-19 vaccination. These receptors all come from a human donor who received a COVID-19 vaccine.

This sequence joins TRBV10-3 and TRBJ2-1, with 7 bases lining up with TRBD1. Unmatched junction bases numbered 3, after V lost 2 bases and J lost 5 bases. Germline V gene data show CDR1 as ENHRY and CDR2 as SYGVKD. The CDR3 spans 14 residues. The chain's CDR3 is CAISERQGDNEQFF. The CDR3, as DNA: TGTGCCATCAGTGAGCGACAGGGAGACAATGAGCAGTTCTTC.

J is TRBJ2-5 and V is TRBV3-1 (or the pseudogene TRBV3-2); D gene unclear. Per the germline V gene, CDR1 is LGHDT and CDR2 is YNNKEL (reference sequence). V was shortened by 4 bases and J by 5 bases, with 8 bases between the two germline ends. There are 12 residues in the CDR3. CDR3 amino acids: CASSPERETQYF. CDR3 sequence (DNA): TGTGCCAGCAGCCCCGAGAGGGAGACCCAGTACTTC.

The rearrangement joins TRBV30 to TRBJ1-2; D uncertain. This CDR3 has 13 amino acids. The germline V gene encodes CDR1 GTSNPN and CDR2 SVGIG (reference sequence). The V end lost 2 bases, the J end lost 8 bases, and 15 bases lay between the germline ends. The DNA of the CDR3 is TGTGCCTGGAGTAAATCGCTTGGCCCAGGCTACACCTTC. Its translation: CAWSKSLGPGYTF.

The CDR3 DNA is TGTGCCAGCTCACCAACCGGAACCTATGGCTACACCTTC. It is translated as CASSPTGTYGYTF. The chain is built from TRBV18 and TRBJ1-2; no clear D. V dropped 2 bases and J dropped 4 bases, with 8 bases sitting between them. The CDR3 has 13 amino acids. Germline V gives CDR1 KGHSH, CDR2 LQKENI.

The chain uses TRBV18 and TRBJ2-3; 9 bases align to TRBD1. V lost 2 bases to trimming and J lost 6 bases; unmatched junction nucleotides: 3. This CDR3 is 14 amino acids long. The germline V gene has CDR1 KGHSH and CDR2 LQKENI. CDR3 DNA: TGTGCCAGCTCACCAGCCGGGACAGGGGATACGCAGTATTTT. Protein product: CASSPAGTGDTQYF.

A single count supports this clone. The chain joins TRBV30 to TRBJ2-2; D may match TRBD1 or TRBD2 (6 bases each). The CDR3 runs 16 residues. Per the germline V gene, CDR1 is GTSNPN and CDR2 is SVGIG (reference sequence). The V end lost 0 bases, the J end lost 0 bases, and 11 bases lay between the germline ends. CDR3 protein: CAWSVRGAANTGELFF. The CDR3 nucleotides read TGTGCCTGGAGTGTAAGGGGGGCAGCGAACACCGGGGAGCTGTTTTTT.

The chain has TRBV9 and TRBJ2-5, with D possibly matching TRBD2 (7 bases). Germline assignment: CDR1 SGDLS and CDR2 YYNGEE. V was cut by 4 bases and J by 7 bases, with 20 bases left in between. This CDR3 has 15 residues. In DNA form, the CDR3 reads TGTGCCAGCAGCCCCCAACCCAAGGGGGAGGGGACCCAGTACTTC. This sequence encodes CASSPQPKGEGTQYF.

The CDR3 loop is CATSLNRVPDTQYF. Here the CDR3 DNA reads TGTGCCACCAGCCTGAACAGGGTGCCAGATACGCAGTATTTT. The chain links TRBV24-1 to TRBJ2-3; D possibly corresponds to TRBD1 (6 bases). Germline V lookup: CDR1 KGHDR, CDR2 SFDVKD. V lost 7 bases, J lost 4 bases, and 14 bases lay in between. CDR3 length: 14 residues.